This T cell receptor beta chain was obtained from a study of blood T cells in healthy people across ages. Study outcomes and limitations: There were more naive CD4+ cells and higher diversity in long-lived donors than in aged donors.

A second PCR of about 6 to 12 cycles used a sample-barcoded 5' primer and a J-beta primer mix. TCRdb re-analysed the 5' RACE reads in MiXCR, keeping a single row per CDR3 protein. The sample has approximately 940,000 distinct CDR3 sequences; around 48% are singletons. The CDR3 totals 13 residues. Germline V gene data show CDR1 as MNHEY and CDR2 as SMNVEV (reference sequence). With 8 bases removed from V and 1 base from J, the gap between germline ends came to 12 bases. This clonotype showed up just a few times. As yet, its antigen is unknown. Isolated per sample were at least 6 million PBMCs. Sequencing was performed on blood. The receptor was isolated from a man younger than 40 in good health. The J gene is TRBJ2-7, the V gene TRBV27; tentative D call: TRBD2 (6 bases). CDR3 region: CASAGLNSYEQYF. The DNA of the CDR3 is TGTGCCAGCGCGGGACTCAATTCCTACGAGCAGTACTTC.